This TCR beta chain was recovered during a study of T cells in Graves' hyperthyroidism and ophthalmopathy. This clonotype has a count of ten or more. The investigators amplified TCR beta CDR3 regions from RNA transcripts. HTBI primers were employed in a first-round RT-PCR of the TCR CDR3. TCRdb analysed the multiplex PCR reads with MiXCR anew, one entry per CDR3 protein. This table holds 500,000 or so distinct CDR3 sequences, over 15% found once. Unmatched junction bases numbered 5, after V lost 0 bases and J lost 1 base. The CDR3 is made up of 15 amino acids. The germline gives CDR1 DFQATT, CDR2 SNEGSKA (reference sequence).

The sequenced sample consisted of blood. The chain combines TRBV20-1 with TRBJ2-5; 7 positions match TRBD2. This receptor was taken from a woman in her late teens or twenties with Graves' ophthalmopathy. The CDR3 nucleotides read TGCAGTGCTAGAGACAGTCGGACTAGCCAAGAGACCCAGTACTTC. Translating gives CSARDSRTSQETQYF.